This is a list of T cell receptor beta chains from one sample in a study of glioma-infiltrating T cells. TCRdb independently ran MiXCR on the multiplex PCR reads; one entry per CDR3 protein. The table includes approximately 130,000 distinct CDR3 sequences, approximately 26% detected once. Sequencing was performed on glioma tissue, nonneoplastic brain tissue, or PBMCs (not recorded which). The receptors shown here come from a human donor with low-grade glioma or glioblastoma, undergoing nonglioma brain surgery, or in good health (not recorded which). CDR3s include the opening cysteine and the closing phenylalanine or tryptophan. A D gene is named only where the DNA matches it firmly. A clone size is listed for some rows: how often the clone was seen (once, few, many), or a class if it is expanded.

clone_size d_call j_call v_call cdr3_aa cdr3_nt
. TRBD1 TRBJ2-1 TRBV6-6 CATRTGRGEQFF TGTGCCACCAGGACAGGACGCGGTGAGCAGTTCTTC
once . TRBJ1-1 TRBV11-1 CASSLEVTEAFF TGTGCCAGCAGCTTAGAGGTCACTGAAGCTTTCTTT
few . TRBJ1-1 TRBV24-1 CATSDPDGTNTEAFF TGTGCCACCAGTGATCCGGACGGAACGAACACTGAAGCTTTCTTT
. . TRBJ2-5 TRBV7-3 CASRPGGLYQETQYF TGTGCCAGCCGCCCCGGGGGACTGTACCAAGAGACTCAGTACTTC
. TRBD2 TRBJ2-3 TRBV20-1 CSARVQLAGYTDTQYF TGCAGTGCTAGAGTCCAACTAGCGGGCTACACAGATACGCAGTATTTT
. TRBD1 TRBJ1-1 TRBV24-1 CATRQGGNTEAFF TGTGCCACGAGACAGGGTGGGAACACTGAAGCTTTCTTT
few . TRBJ2-5 TRBV14 CASSPRAFGETQYF TGTGCCAGCAGCCCGAGGGCCTTTGGAGAGACCCAGTACTTC
. TRBD1 TRBJ2-1 TRBV5-1 CASSIGTANVEQFF TGCGCCAGCAGCATCGGGACAGCGAACGTTGAGCAGTTCTTC
many . TRBJ1-5 TRBV6-1 CASRGAGFDQPQHF TGTGCCAGCAGAGGGGCAGGATTTGATCAGCCCCAGCATTTT
. TRBD1 TRBJ1-6 TRBV4-2 CASSQGQTDSPLHF TGTGCCAGCAGCCAGGGACAGACAGACTCACCCCTCCACTTT
many . TRBJ2-1 TRBV6-1 CASSYLYNEQFF TGTGCCAGCAGTTATCTTTACAATGAGCAGTTCTTC
many . TRBJ1-5 TRBV7-2 CASSLDHRNQPQHF TGTGCCAGCAGCTTAGACCACAGGAATCAGCCCCAGCATTTT
many TRBD1 TRBJ1-1 TRBV6-6 CASSYLGQGWSGNTEAFF TGTGCCAGCAGTTACCTAGGACAGGGGTGGTCTGGGAACACTGAAGCTTTCTTT
few . TRBJ2-5 TRBV7-3 CASSLTPTQTQYF TGTGCCAGCAGCTTAACGCCAACCCAGACCCAGTACTTC
. . TRBJ2-1 TRBV6-6 CASSLTGQKTQFF TGTGCCAGCAGTTTAACAGGACAAAAGACCCAGTTCTTC
many . TRBJ1-1 TRBV20-1 CSARAALLSEAFF TGCAGTGCTAGAGCCGCCCTACTGTCTGAAGCTTTCTTT
once TRBD2 TRBJ2-2 TRBV7-2 CASSLGLGGIDTGELFF TGTGCCAGCAGCTTAGGATTGGGAGGGATCGACACCGGGGAGCTGTTTTTT